The T cell receptor (beta chain) under discussion was sequenced for a study of blood T cell repertoires in COVID-19. The method was immunoSEQ multiplex PCR; TCRdb's version includes in-frame clones alone and lacks a portion of them. Of around 320,000 clones in the sample, around nine tenths are singletons; the top ten hold 3% to 5%. Trimming removed 4 bases from V and 3 bases from J, with 25 bases in between. This CDR3 region has 18 residues. Germline V gives CDR1 SGHRS, CDR2 YFSETQ. This receptor was taken from a woman in her twenties or thirties who had been exposed to COVID-19. The chain carries TRBV5-1 and TRBJ1-1; D gene unclear. Source material: PBMCs or T cells enriched from blood (not recorded which). This chain's CDR3 is CASSPALGSTNRDTEAFF. For the CDR3, the DNA is TGCGCCAGCAGCCCGGCTTTAGGAAGTACCAATCGGGACACTGAAGCTTTCTTT. Variable domain in full (rest from reference TRBV5-1 and TRBJ1-1): KAGVTQTPRYLIKTRGQQVTLSCSPISGHRSVSWYQQTPGQGLQFLFEYFSETQRNKGNFPGRFSGRQFSNSRSEMNVSTLELGDSALYLCASSPALGSTNRDTEAFFGQGTRLTVV.